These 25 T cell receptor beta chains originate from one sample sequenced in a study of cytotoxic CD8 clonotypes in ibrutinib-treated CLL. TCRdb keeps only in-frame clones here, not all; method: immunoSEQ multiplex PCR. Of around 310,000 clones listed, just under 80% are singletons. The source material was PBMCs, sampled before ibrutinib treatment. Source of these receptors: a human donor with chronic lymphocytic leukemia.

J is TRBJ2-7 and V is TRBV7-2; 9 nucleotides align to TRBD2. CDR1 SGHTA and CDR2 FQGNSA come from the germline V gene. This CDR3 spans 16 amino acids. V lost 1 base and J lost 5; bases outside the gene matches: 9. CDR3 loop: CASSLVGGRALHEQYF. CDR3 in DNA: TGTGCCAGCAGCTTAGTGGGCGGGAGGGCCCTCCACGAGCAGTACTTC.

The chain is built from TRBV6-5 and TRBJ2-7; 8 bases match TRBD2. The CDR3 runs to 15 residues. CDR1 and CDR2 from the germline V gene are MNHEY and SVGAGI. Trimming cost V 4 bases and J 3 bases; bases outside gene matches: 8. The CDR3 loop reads CASSSTGGTYYEQYF. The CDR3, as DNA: TGTGCCAGCAGTTCAACGGGAGGGACGTACTACGAGCAGTACTTC.

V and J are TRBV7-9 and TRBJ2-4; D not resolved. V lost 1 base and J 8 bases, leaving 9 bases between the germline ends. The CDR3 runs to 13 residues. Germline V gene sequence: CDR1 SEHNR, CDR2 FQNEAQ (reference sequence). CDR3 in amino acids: CASSLGSRHIQYF. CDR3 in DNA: TGTGCCAGCAGCTTAGGTAGTCGACACATTCAGTACTTC.

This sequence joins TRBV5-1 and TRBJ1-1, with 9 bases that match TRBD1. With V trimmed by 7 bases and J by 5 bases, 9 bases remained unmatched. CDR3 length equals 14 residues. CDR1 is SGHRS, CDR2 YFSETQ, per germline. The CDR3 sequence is CASRVTGGTTEAFF. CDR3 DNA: TGCGCCAGCCGCGTAACAGGGGGCACGACTGAAGCTTTCTTT.

CDR3 in DNA: TGTGCCAGCACGATAGAAACCGGGGAGCTGTTTTTT. Translating it yields CASTIETGELFF. J is TRBJ2-2 and V is TRBV6-1; no clear D gene. V lost 7 bases, J lost 5 bases, and 8 bases lay in between. This CDR3 is 12 amino acids long. Germline V lookup: CDR1 MNHNS, CDR2 SASEGT.

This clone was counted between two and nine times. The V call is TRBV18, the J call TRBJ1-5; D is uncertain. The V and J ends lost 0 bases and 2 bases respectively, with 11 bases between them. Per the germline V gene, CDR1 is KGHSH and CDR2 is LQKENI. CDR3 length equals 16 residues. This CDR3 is CASSPPGGSGNQPQHF. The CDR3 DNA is TGTGCCAGCTCACCACCAGGAGGGTCTGGCAATCAGCCCCAGCATTTT.

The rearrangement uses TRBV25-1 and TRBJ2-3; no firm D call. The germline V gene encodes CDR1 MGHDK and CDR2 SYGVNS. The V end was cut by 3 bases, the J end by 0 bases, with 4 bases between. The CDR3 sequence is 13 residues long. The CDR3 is CASSDYSTDTQYF. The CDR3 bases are TGTGCCAGCAGTGATTATAGCACAGATACGCAGTATTTT.

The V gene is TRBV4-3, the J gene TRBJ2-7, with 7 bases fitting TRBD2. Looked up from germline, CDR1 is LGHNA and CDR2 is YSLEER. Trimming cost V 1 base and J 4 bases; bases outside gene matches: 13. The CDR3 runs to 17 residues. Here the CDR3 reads CASSQGGSGRIPYEQYF. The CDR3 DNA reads TGCGCCAGCAGCCAAGGAGGTAGCGGGCGGATACCTTACGAGCAGTACTTC.

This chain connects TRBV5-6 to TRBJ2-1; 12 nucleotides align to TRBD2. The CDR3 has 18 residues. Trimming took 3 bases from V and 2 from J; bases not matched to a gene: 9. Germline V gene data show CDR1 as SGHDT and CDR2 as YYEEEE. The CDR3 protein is CASSSILAGGNPYNEQFF. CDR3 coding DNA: TGTGCCAGCAGCTCGATACTAGCGGGAGGCAACCCCTACAATGAGCAGTTCTTC. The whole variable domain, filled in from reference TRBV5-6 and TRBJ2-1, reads DAGVTQSPTHLIKTRGQQVTLRCSPKSGHDTVSWYQQALGQGPQFIFQYYEEEERQRGNFPDRFSGHQFPNYSSELNVNALLLGDSALYLCASSSILAGGNPYNEQFFGPGTRLTVL.

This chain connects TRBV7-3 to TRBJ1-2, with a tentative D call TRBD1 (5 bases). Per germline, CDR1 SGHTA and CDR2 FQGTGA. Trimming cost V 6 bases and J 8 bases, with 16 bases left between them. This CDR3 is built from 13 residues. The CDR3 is CASSFPSGDGYTF. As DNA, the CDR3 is TGTGCCAGCAGTTTTCCGAGCGGGGACGGCTACACCTTC.

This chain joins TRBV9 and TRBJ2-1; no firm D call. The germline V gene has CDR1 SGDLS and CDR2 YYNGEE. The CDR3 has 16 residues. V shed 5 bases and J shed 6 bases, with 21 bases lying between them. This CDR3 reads CASRPKTRDEVNEQFF. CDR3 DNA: TGTGCCAGCAGGCCTAAAACCCGCGATGAAGTCAATGAGCAGTTCTTC.

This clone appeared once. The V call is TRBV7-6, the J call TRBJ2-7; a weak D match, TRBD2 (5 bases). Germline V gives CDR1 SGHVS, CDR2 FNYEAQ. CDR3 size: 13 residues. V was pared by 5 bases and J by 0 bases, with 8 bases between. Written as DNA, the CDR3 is TGTGCCAGCAGCCGGGATAGCTCCTACGAGCAGTACTTC. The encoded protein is CASSRDSSYEQYF.

The CDR3 sequence: CASGLWETQETQYF. The CDR3 DNA sequence: TGTGCTAGTGGTTTATGGGAGACCCAAGAGACCCAGTACTTC. The rearrangement joins TRBV12-5 to TRBJ2-5; possible D gene TRBD2, 5 bases. Trimming cost V 3 bases and J 1 base, with 9 bases left between them. The CDR3 is 14 residues long. Germline V gene sequence: CDR1 LGHNT, CDR2 FRNRAP.

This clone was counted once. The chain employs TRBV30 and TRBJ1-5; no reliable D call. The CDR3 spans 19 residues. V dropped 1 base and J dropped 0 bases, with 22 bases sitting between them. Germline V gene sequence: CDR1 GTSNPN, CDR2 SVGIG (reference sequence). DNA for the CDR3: TGTGCCTGGAGTGGAGGACTTACCTCTTCAGAATATAGCAATCAGCCCCAGCATTTT. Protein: CAWSGGLTSSEYSNQPQHF.

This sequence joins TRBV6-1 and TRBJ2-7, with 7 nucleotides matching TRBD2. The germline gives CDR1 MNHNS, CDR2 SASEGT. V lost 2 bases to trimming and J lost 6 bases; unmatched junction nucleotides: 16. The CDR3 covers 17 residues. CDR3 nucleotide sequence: TGTGCCAGCAGTGAACACGTAGGGTGGGGCGGGAGCGGCGAGCAGTACTTC. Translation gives CASSEHVGWGGSGEQYF.

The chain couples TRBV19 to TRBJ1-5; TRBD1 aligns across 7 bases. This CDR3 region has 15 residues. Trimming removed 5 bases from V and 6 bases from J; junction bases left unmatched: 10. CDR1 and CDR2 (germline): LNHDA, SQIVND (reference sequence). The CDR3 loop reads CASSQNRGSGQPQHF. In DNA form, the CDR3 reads TGTGCCAGTAGTCAAAACAGGGGAAGCGGTCAGCCCCAGCATTTT.

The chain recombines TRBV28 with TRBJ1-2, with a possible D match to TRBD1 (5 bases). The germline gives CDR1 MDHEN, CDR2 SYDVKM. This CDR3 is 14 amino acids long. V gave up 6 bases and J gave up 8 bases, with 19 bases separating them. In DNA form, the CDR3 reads TGTGCCAGCAGGTTACCCGGGAGGGGTTTCGGCTACACCTTC. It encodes CASRLPGRGFGYTF.

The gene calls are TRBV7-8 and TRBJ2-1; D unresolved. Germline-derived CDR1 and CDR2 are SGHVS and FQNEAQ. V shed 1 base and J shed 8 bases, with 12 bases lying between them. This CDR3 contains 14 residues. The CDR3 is CASSLGPDADEQFF. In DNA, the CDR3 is TGTGCCAGCAGCTTAGGTCCGGATGCGGATGAGCAGTTCTTC. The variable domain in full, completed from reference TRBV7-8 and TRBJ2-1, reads GAGVSQSPRYKVAKRGQDVALRCDPISGHVSLFWYQQALGQGPEFLTYFQNEAQLDKSGLPSDRFFAERPEGSVSTLKIQRTQQEDSAVYLCASSLGPDADEQFFGPGTRLTVL.

The CDR3 is CASSDPASGIYEQYF. The CDR3 region has the DNA TGTGCCAGCAGTGACCCCGCTAGCGGGATCTACGAGCAGTACTTC. The chain carries TRBV28 and TRBJ2-7; 9 bases match TRBD2. Germline V lookup: CDR1 MDHEN, CDR2 SYDVKM. J gave up 3 bases and V 5 bases, and 8 bases lay outside the gene matches. The CDR3 extends over 15 amino acids.

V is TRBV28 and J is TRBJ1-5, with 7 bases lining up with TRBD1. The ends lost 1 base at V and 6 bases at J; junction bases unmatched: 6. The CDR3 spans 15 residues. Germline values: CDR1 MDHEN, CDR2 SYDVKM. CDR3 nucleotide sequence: TGTGCCAGCAGTTTATTACAGGGGATGGGTCAGCCCCAGCATTTT. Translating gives CASSLLQGMGQPQHF.

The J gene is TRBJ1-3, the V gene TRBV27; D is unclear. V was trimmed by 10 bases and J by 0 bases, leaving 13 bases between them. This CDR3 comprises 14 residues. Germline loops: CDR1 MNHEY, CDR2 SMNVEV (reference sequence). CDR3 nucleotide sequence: TGTGCCACCAAAACAACCAACTCTGGAAACACCATATATTTT. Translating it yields CATKTTNSGNTIYF.

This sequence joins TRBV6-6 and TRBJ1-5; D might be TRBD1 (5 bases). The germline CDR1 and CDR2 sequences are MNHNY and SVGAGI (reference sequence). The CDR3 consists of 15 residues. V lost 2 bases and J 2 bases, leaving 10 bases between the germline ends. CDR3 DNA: TGTGCCAGCAGTTACGACGGGACCGGCAATCAGCCCCAGCATTTT. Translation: CASSYDGTGNQPQHF.

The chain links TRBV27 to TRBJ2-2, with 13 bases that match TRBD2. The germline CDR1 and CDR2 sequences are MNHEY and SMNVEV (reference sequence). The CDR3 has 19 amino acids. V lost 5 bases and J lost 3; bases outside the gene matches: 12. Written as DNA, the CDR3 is TGTGCCAGCAGTGACTACCGACCGGGACTAGCGGGATACACCGGGGAGCTGTTTTTT. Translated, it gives CASSDYRPGLAGYTGELFF.

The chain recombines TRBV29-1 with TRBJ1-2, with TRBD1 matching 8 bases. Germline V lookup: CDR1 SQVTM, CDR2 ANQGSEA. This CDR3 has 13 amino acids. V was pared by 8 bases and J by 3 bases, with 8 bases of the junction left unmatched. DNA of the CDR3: TGCAGCACCGGCCCAGGGGGCTACTATGGCTACACCTTC. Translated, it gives CSTGPGGYYGYTF.

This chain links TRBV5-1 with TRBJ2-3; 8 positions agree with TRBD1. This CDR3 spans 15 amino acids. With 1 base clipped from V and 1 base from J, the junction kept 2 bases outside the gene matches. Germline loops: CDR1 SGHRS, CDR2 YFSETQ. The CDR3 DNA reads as TGCGCCAGCAGCTTGTCAGGGGGCGGCACAGATACGCAGTATTTT. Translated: CASSLSGGGTDTQYF.